This is a list of T cell receptor beta chains from one sample in a study of cytomegalovirus exposure and HLA in healthy donors. Generated by immunoSEQ multiplex PCR, the TCRdb table keeps only in-frame clones and is missing some. The sample gives 200,000 to 300,000 clones, about 86% of which show up once; under 8% is in the top ten. The source material was PBMCs. All receptors derive from a woman aged 60-75 years in good health and CMV-seropositive. Both conserved end residues are part of each CDR3. The D gene is left open where the match is weak. Expanded clones get a size class; other rows say once, few or many, or leave the size out.

clone size,V gene,D gene,J gene,CDR3 protein,CDR3 DNA
once,TRBV12-5,TRBD1,TRBJ2-1,CASGDTGGVYNEQFF,TGTGCTAGTGGTGACACAGGGGGCGTTTACAATGAGCAGTTCTTC
NA,TRBV5-1,TRBD1,TRBJ2-7,CASSLEGTGLYEQYF,TGCGCCAGCAGCTTGGAAGGGACAGGGTTATACGAGCAGTACTTC
NA,TRBV5-4,TRBD1,TRBJ1-1,CASSLIGGGMNTEAFF,TGTGCCAGCAGCTTAATTGGAGGGGGCATGAACACTGAAGCTTTCTTT
NA,TRBV9,NA,TRBJ1-5,CASSVAGGNQPQHF,TGTGCCAGCAGCGTAGCAGGGGGCAATCAGCCCCAGCATTTT
NA,TRBV5-1,TRBD1,TRBJ1-1,CASSDGTGTNTEAFF,TGCGCCAGCAGCGACGGGACAGGTACGAACACTGAAGCTTTCTTT
NA,TRBV19,NA,TRBJ1-1,CASSIVLGTRNTEAFF,TGTGCCAGTAGTATAGTCCTCGGGACACGGAACACTGAAGCTTTCTTT
NA,TRBV7-3,TRBD1,TRBJ2-7,CASSSTGTGDYEQYF,TGTGCCAGCAGTTCGACCGGGACAGGGGATTACGAGCAGTACTTC
NA,TRBV5-1,NA,TRBJ1-4,CASSSPGLNEKLFF,TGCGCCAGCAGCTCACCGGGACTGAATGAAAAACTGTTTTTT
few,TRBV19,NA,TRBJ1-5,CASSPVRVGNQPQHF,TGTGCCAGTAGCCCCGTGAGGGTTGGCAATCAGCCCCAGCATTTT
NA,TRBV5-4,NA,TRBJ2-2,CASSLIVLGETGELFF,TGTGCCAGCAGCTTAATCGTTCTCGGTGAGACCGGGGAGCTGTTTTTT
NA,TRBV5-8,NA,TRBJ1-1,CASRSGTEAFF,TGTGCCAGCAGGTCCGGGACTGAAGCTTTCTTT
NA,TRBV18,NA,TRBJ2-1,CASSPGQLIEYNEQFF,TGTGCCAGCTCACCTGGGCAACTGATAGAGTACAATGAGCAGTTCTTC
NA,TRBV6-1,NA,TRBJ1-1,CASLRNTEAFF,TGTGCCAGCCTTAGAAACACTGAAGCTTTCTTT
few,TRBV2,TRBD2,TRBJ2-3,CASSESAGGGHTQYF,TGTGCCAGCAGTGAATCGGCGGGAGGGGGACATACGCAGTATTTT
NA,TRBV13,TRBD2,TRBJ2-1,CASSLEGLALANEQFF,TGTGCCAGCAGCTTAGAGGGACTAGCTTTGGCTAATGAGCAGTTCTTC
NA,TRBV19,NA,TRBJ1-3,CASSSRGVVGSGNTIYF,TGTGCCAGTAGCAGCCGGGGGGTAGTTGGCTCTGGAAACACCATATATTTT
few,TRBV29-1,NA,TRBJ2-7,CSGGAGSGSYEQYF,TGCAGCGGAGGGGCGGGTAGCGGATCCTACGAGCAGTACTTC
NA,TRBV5-1,TRBD2,TRBJ2-2,CASSLEASGRSGELFF,TGCGCCAGCAGCTTGGAGGCTAGCGGGAGGAGTGGGGAGCTGTTTTTT
NA,TRBV6-6,NA,TRBJ1-1,CASREQWEAFF,TGTGCCAGCAGGGAACAGTGGGAAGCTTTCTTT
NA,TRBV9,NA,TRBJ1-2,CASTAGAGSGYGYTF,TGTGCCAGCACCGCGGGGGCGGGCTCGGGCTATGGCTACACCTTC
NA,TRBV5-1,NA,TRBJ1-6,CASSVDGGRENSPLHF,TGCGCCAGCAGCGTGGACGGAGGAAGGGAAAATTCACCCCTCCACTTT
NA,TRBV5-1,NA,TRBJ2-7,CASSLGQVSYEQYF,TGCGCCAGCAGTCTGGGGCAGGTATCCTACGAGCAGTACTTC
NA,TRBV19,NA,TRBJ1-5,CASRWGPNQPQHF,TGTGCCAGTCGTTGGGGGCCCAATCAGCCCCAGCATTTT
once,TRBV5-6,TRBD1,TRBJ1-1,CASRGPGMTGHTEAFF,TGTGCCAGCAGGGGGCCGGGAATGACAGGGCACACTGAAGCTTTCTTT
few,TRBV14,NA,TRBJ2-7,CASSHGGGRGGEQYF,TGTGCCAGCAGCCACGGCGGCGGGAGAGGGGGAGAGCAGTACTTC
few,TRBV15,TRBD1,TRBJ1-4,CATSTRDRWSRWDEKLFF,TGTGCCACCAGCACTCGGGACAGGTGGAGCCGGTGGGATGAAAAACTGTTTTTT
few,TRBV2,TRBD2,TRBJ2-2,CASNLAVNTGELFF,TGTGCCAGCAATCTAGCGGTGAACACCGGGGAGCTGTTTTTT
NA,TRBV2,NA,TRBJ1-4,CASRNRNEKLFF,TGTGCCAGCAGGAACAGAAATGAAAAACTGTTTTTT
NA,TRBV12-5,TRBD2,TRBJ2-1,CASGLVPLVLAGPPNSYNEQFF,TGTGCTAGTGGTTTGGTACCGCTAGTGTTAGCGGGTCCACCAAACTCCTACAATGAGCAGTTCTTC
NA,TRBV6-1,TRBD2,TRBJ2-1,CASSEGLAGKNEQFF,TGTGCCAGCAGTGAAGGACTAGCGGGCAAAAATGAGCAGTTCTTC
few,TRBV12-5,NA,TRBJ1-5,CASGPDLQPQHF,TGTGCTAGTGGGCCGGACTTACAGCCCCAGCATTTT
NA,TRBV5-1,NA,TRBJ1-6,CASSLDSGNNSPLHF,TGCGCCAGCAGCTTGGACAGCGGTAATAATTCACCCCTCCACTTT
NA,TRBV19,TRBD1,TRBJ2-5,CASSTRGTQQETQYF,TGTGCCAGTAGTACCAGGGGGACACAACAAGAGACCCAGTACTTC
NA,TRBV30,NA,TRBJ2-3,CAWDWGGRTTQYF,TGTGCCTGGGACTGGGGGGGGCGGACTACGCAGTATTTT
NA,TRBV7-9,TRBD1,TRBJ1-2,CASSLGQGNYGYTF,TGTGCCAGCAGCTTAGGACAGGGGAACTATGGCTACACCTTC
few,TRBV2,NA,TRBJ2-2,CASMAGGSGELFF,TGTGCCAGCATGGCTGGGGGGAGTGGGGAGCTGTTTTTT
once,TRBV4-2,NA,TRBJ1-5,CASSQEDSYQPQHF,TGTGCCAGCAGCCAAGAGGACAGCTATCAGCCCCAGCATTTT